This TCR beta chain was recovered during a study of blood T cell repertoires in COVID-19. Turning to the study itself: Acute and convalescent COVID-19 specimens originated in the United States, Italy and Spain. From T cells, B-cell-depleted T cells, or PBMCs came the material, which was cDNA or gDNA.

V lost 6 bases and J lost 7, with 6 bases in between. The CDR3 consists of 11 residues. The germline V gene encodes CDR1 LGHDT and CDR2 YNNKEL (reference sequence). The authors' processing: Estimated nucleated cell counts came from reference gene primer amplification. TCRdb's table, derived via immunoSEQ multiplex PCR, lists solely in-frame clones and lacks some. Clone size and V and J calls were adopted from that table, with D and trimming inferred from the DNA. The table has roughly 73,000 clones, roughly 79% seen once. The chain carries TRBV3-1 (or the pseudogene TRBV3-2) and TRBJ2-2; D is unclear. The sample taken for sequencing was peripheral blood. This TCR was recovered from a woman aged 70 to 79 with acute or convalescent COVID-19. This chain's CDR3 is CASRGFGELFF. The CDR3 nucleotides are TGTGCCAGCAGGGGCTTCGGGGAGCTGTTTTTT.